These 30 T cell receptor beta chains were all obtained from the same sample, sequenced in a study of blood T cell repertoires in COVID-19. Profiled with immunoSEQ multiplex PCR; TCRdb holds only in-frame clones, not every one. In the table there are around 250,000 clones, approximately 86% of which are singletons. What was sequenced was peripheral blood. These TCRs come from a man younger than 35 with active or convalescent COVID-19.

The chain recombines TRBV7-2 with TRBJ2-5; D possibly corresponds to TRBD2 (5 bases). Germline values: CDR1 SGHTA, CDR2 FQGNSA. This CDR3 region has 14 residues. With 5 bases removed from V and 5 bases from J, the gap between germline ends came to 15 bases. In nucleotides, the CDR3 is TGTGCCAGCAGCCCCGGAGCACGAGGGGAGACCCAGTACTTC. Translation: CASSPGARGETQYF.

This chain uses TRBV28 with TRBJ2-3; 7 positions match TRBD2. This CDR3 contains 14 residues. V gave up 6 bases and J gave up 2 bases; unmatched junction bases: 5. Germline V lookup: CDR1 MDHEN, CDR2 SYDVKM. The CDR3 DNA reads as TGTGCCAGCAGGCTAGCGGAGCTCACAGATACGCAGTATTTT. It codes for CASRLAELTDTQYF.

The CDR3 sequence: CASNTDPGGSDTQYF. For the CDR3, the DNA is TGTGCCAGCAACACCGACCCAGGGGGGTCAGATACGCAGTATTTT. The chain links TRBV6-5 to TRBJ2-3, with TRBD1 as a possible D gene (7 bases). CDR3 length equals 15 residues. The V and J ends lost 7 bases and 4 bases respectively, with 18 bases between them. Germline lookup yields CDR1 MNHEY and CDR2 SVGAGI.

The J gene is TRBJ2-1, the V gene TRBV18, with a tentative D call TRBD2 (6 bases). Germline values: CDR1 KGHSH, CDR2 LQKENI. Trimming removed 3 bases at V and 0 bases at J, with 6 bases between. The CDR3 consists of 14 residues. This CDR3 reads CASSPGGSYNEQFF. The CDR3 coding sequence is TGTGCCAGCTCACCGGGGGGCTCCTACAATGAGCAGTTCTTC.

The chain joins TRBV4-3 to TRBJ2-3, with 7 bases aligning to TRBD1. The V gene end was trimmed by 0 bases and the J gene end by 2 bases; junction bases not matched to a gene: 2. Germline values: CDR1 LGHNA, CDR2 YSLEER. This CDR3 spans 15 amino acids. The CDR3, as DNA: TGCGCCAGCAGCCAAGATAAGGGGGCCACAGATACGCAGTATTTT. Translating it yields CASSQDKGATDTQYF.

This clone was seen just once. This chain links TRBV7-2 with TRBJ2-2; TRBD2 aligns across 8 bases. Germline V gene lookup returns CDR1 SGHTA and CDR2 FQGNSA. After removal of 3 bases from V and 0 bases from J, the junction contained 12 bases not matched to a gene. The CDR3 is 19 residues long. Here the CDR3 DNA reads TGTGCCAGCAGCTTTAAAACTAGCGGCCACATTACGAACACCGGGGAGCTGTTTTTT. Translating it yields CASSFKTSGHITNTGELFF.

The V and J genes are TRBV3-1 (or the pseudogene TRBV3-2) and TRBJ2-5; D unclear. The CDR3 is 15 amino acids. Per germline, CDR1 LGHDT and CDR2 YNNKEL (reference sequence). V was shortened by 2 bases and J by 1 base, with 11 bases between the two germline ends. The DNA for the CDR3 is TGTGCCAGCAGCCAAACTAACCCATTCCAAGAGACCCAGTACTTC. Translation: CASSQTNPFQETQYF.

The chain recombines TRBV5-5 with TRBJ1-3; D is possibly TRBD1 (5 bases). CDR1 SGHKS and CDR2 YYEKEE come from the germline V gene (reference sequence). The CDR3 runs to 15 residues. Trimming stripped 5 bases from V and 4 bases from J, with 16 bases between. CDR3: CASRPVGLEGNTIYF. DNA of the CDR3: TGTGCCAGCAGGCCCGTGGGGCTGGAAGGAAACACCATATATTTT.

V gene TRBV4-1 combines with J gene TRBJ1-4; 9 bases match TRBD1. The CDR3 contains 21 residues. V was clipped by 3 bases and J by 8 bases; unmatched bases: 25. Germline loops: CDR1 MGHRA, CDR2 YSYEKL. CDR3 in DNA: TGCGCCAGCAGCCACAGACCCCTAGGCGGGACAGGGCTTAATGAATGGGAAAAACTGTTTTTT. Amino acids: CASSHRPLGGTGLNEWEKLFF.

The genes are TRBV11-2 and TRBJ1-3, with D perhaps matching TRBD1 (5 bases). CDR3 size: 16 residues. The germline V and J ends were trimmed by 5 bases and 0 bases, with 14 bases remaining between them. Germline V lookup: CDR1 SGHAT, CDR2 FQNNGV. The CDR3, as DNA: TGTGCCAGCAGCCCCCGGGGGGGATCCTCTGGAAACACCATATATTTT. Translated: CASSPRGGSSGNTIYF. Full variable domain (outside the CDR3, taken from reference TRBV11-2 and TRBJ1-3): EAGVAQSPRYKIIEKRQSVAFWCNPISGHATLYWYQQILGQGPKLLIQFQNNGVVDDSQLPKDRFSAERLKGVDSTLKIQPAKLEDSAVYLCASSPRGGSSGNTIYFGEGSWLTVV.

The CDR3 here is CASSLGGHTGNTIYF. In DNA, the CDR3 is TGCGCCAGCAGCTTGGGGGGACATACTGGAAACACCATATATTTT. The rearrangement uses TRBV5-1 and TRBJ1-3; a possible D gene is TRBD1 (6 bases). The ends were cut back, 0 bases at V and 2 bases at J, with 9 bases in the middle. Germline V gene sequence: CDR1 SGHRS, CDR2 YFSETQ. The CDR3 has 15 residues. Together with reference TRBV5-1 and TRBJ1-3, the CDR3 gives the full variable domain: KAGVTQTPRYLIKTRGQQVTLSCSPISGHRSVSWYQQTPGQGLQFLFEYFSETQRNKGNFPGRFSGRQFSNSRSEMNVSTLELGDSALYLCASSLGGHTGNTIYFGEGSWLTVV.

The CDR3 sequence is CASSGLVSEKLFF. The CDR3 nucleotides read TGTGCCAGCAGCGGCTTGGTTTCGGAAAAACTGTTTTTT. The chain employs TRBV7-6 and TRBJ1-4; D unresolved. Trimming removed 5 bases at V and 8 bases at J, with 12 bases between. Germline CDR1 is SGHVS and CDR2 is FNYEAQ. CDR3 size: 13 residues. Full variable domain (remainder filled in from reference TRBV7-6 and TRBJ1-4): GAGVSQSPRYKVTKRGQDVALRCDPISGHVSLYWYRQALGQGPEFLTYFNYEAQQDKSGLPNDRFSAERPEGSISTLTIQRTEQRDSAMYRCASSGLVSEKLFFGSGTQLSVL.

A word on this clone: Distinct nucleotide sequences in the sample also encode this CDR3. The chain uses TRBV6-5 and TRBJ2-5, with 14 positions matching TRBD2. The CDR3 is made up of 14 amino acids. With V trimmed by 8 bases and J by 4 bases, 3 bases remained unmatched. Germline CDR1 reads MNHEY; CDR2 reads SVGAGI. The CDR3 DNA sequence: TGTGCCAGCCGACTAGCGGGGGGGCGAGAGACCCAGTACTTC. Amino acids: CASRLAGGRETQYF.

The chain recombines TRBV19 with TRBJ1-1; the D gene is possibly TRBD1 (6 bases). The CDR3 contains 17 residues. Trimming took 5 bases from V and 5 from J, leaving 24 bases between them. The germline V gene has CDR1 LNHDA and CDR2 SQIVND (reference sequence). CDR3 in DNA: TGTGCCAGTAGTCCGCTTCCGTGGCGGACAGAGGGGACTGAAGCTTTCTTT. Protein: CASSPLPWRTEGTEAFF.

This clone was recorded only once. V is TRBV19 and J is TRBJ1-1, with D tentatively TRBD1 (6 bases). This CDR3 spans 15 amino acids. The ends were cut back, 0 bases at V and 6 bases at J, with 14 bases in the middle. Germline V lookup: CDR1 LNHDA, CDR2 SQIVND (reference sequence). CDR3: CASSIDRRGAPEAFF. The CDR3 DNA follows: TGTGCCAGTAGTATAGATCGCCGGGGGGCACCTGAAGCTTTCTTT.

This sequence joins TRBV6-6 and TRBJ2-3, with TRBD1 matching over 9 bases. Germline V CDR1 and CDR2: MNHNY, SVGAGI (reference sequence). There are 15 residues in the CDR3. Unmatched junction bases numbered 7, after V lost 7 bases and J lost 2 bases. Here the CDR3 DNA reads TGTGCCAGCACCCTACAGGGGGCGGTCACAGATACGCAGTATTTT. It is translated as CASTLQGAVTDTQYF.

The rearrangement links TRBV7-2 to TRBJ1-1, with D perhaps TRBD1 (5 bases). The CDR3 runs to 14 residues. Germline lookup yields CDR1 SGHTA and CDR2 FQGNSA. Trimming removed 6 bases from V and 4 bases from J, with 15 bases in between. The CDR3: CASRRPSQGTEAFF. The CDR3 region has the DNA TGTGCCAGCAGGAGACCGTCGCAGGGCACTGAAGCTTTCTTT.

The chain has TRBV6-1 and TRBJ1-5; the match to TRBD1 covers 10 bases. CDR1 and CDR2 (germline): MNHNS, SASEGT. The V gene end was trimmed by 4 bases and the J gene end by 4 bases; junction bases not matched to a gene: 7. The CDR3 consists of 16 residues. The CDR3 sequence: CASSARGQGGNQPQHF. The CDR3 DNA sequence: TGTGCCAGCAGTGCCCGCGGACAGGGGGGGAATCAGCCCCAGCATTTT.

This sequence joins TRBV28 and TRBJ2-3, with 13 positions matching TRBD2. The V and J ends lost 5 bases and 2 bases, in that order; junction bases with no gene match: 1. Germline values: CDR1 MDHEN, CDR2 SYDVKM. CDR3 length: 15 amino acids. In DNA, the CDR3 is TGTGCCAGCAGTACTAGCGGGGGGGTCACAGATACGCAGTATTTT. It translates to CASSTSGGVTDTQYF.

V gene TRBV5-1 combines with J gene TRBJ1-2, with D unclear. This CDR3 region has 15 residues. V was trimmed by 0 bases and J by 2 bases, leaving 11 bases between them. The germline gives CDR1 SGHRS, CDR2 YFSETQ. The CDR3 bases are TGCGCCAGCAGCTTGGCCAGTAATATGAACTATGGCTACACCTTC. It translates to CASSLASNMNYGYTF.

This clone was seen more than once but under ten times. V is TRBV11-3 and J is TRBJ2-7; 7 nucleotides match TRBD2. V lost 1 base and J lost 7; bases outside the gene matches: 16. CDR1 is SGHNT, CDR2 YENEEA, per germline. The CDR3 sequence is 17 residues long. The CDR3 protein is CASSLGVEGAGTEEQYF. Written as DNA, the CDR3 is TGTGCCAGCAGCTTAGGGGTTGAGGGAGCGGGAACGGAGGAGCAGTACTTC.

This chain uses TRBV7-8 with TRBJ2-3; 9 nucleotides agree with TRBD2. Germline CDR1 reads SGHVS; CDR2 reads FQNEAQ. There are 17 residues in the CDR3. V dropped 5 bases and J dropped 0; count of bases not matched to a gene: 9. CDR3 nucleotides: TGTGCCAGCAGCCTCGCGGGGGGGTCTGGTAGCACAGATACGCAGTATTTT. As protein: CASSLAGGSGSTDTQYF.

The chain is built from TRBV2 and TRBJ1-1; D uncertain. The germline V gene encodes CDR1 SNHLY and CDR2 FYNNEI. The CDR3 length is 11 residues. V was cut by 2 bases and J by 11 bases, with 9 bases left in between. CDR3 nucleotide sequence: TGTGCCAGCAGTGAACAGGAGGAGGCTTTCTTT. Protein sequence: CASSEQEEAFF.

In DNA form, the CDR3 reads TGTGCCACCAGTAAGGGGGCGGACAATGAGCAGTTCTTC. This sequence encodes CATSKGADNEQFF. The chain carries TRBV24-1 and TRBJ2-1; 7 bases match TRBD1. J gave up 5 bases and V 6 bases, and 3 bases lay outside the gene matches. This CDR3 contains 13 residues. The germline CDR1 and CDR2 sequences are KGHDR and SFDVKD.

CDR3 in amino acids: CASRTRQGGSDTGELFF. Written as DNA, the CDR3 is TGTGCCAGCAGGACACGACAGGGGGGTTCGGACACCGGGGAGCTGTTTTTT. The chain combines TRBV25-1 with TRBJ2-2; 9 positions agree with TRBD1. The germline gives CDR1 MGHDK, CDR2 SYGVNS. This CDR3 region has 17 residues. The trim removed 6 bases at V and 3 bases at J, leaving 11 bases unmatched.

The rearrangement links TRBV6-2 or TRBV6-3 to TRBJ1-2; no clear D gene. Looked up from germline, CDR1 is MNHEY and CDR2 is SVGEGT. V dropped 10 bases and J dropped 4 bases, with 13 bases sitting between them. The CDR3 totals 12 residues. The CDR3 region is CAISRGSYGYTF. CDR3 DNA: TGTGCCATCAGCCGTGGCAGCTATGGCTACACCTTC.

The chain couples TRBV28 to TRBJ2-5, with 12 bases lining up with TRBD1. This CDR3 spans 16 amino acids. V shed 7 bases and J 4 bases; nucleotides not matched to a gene: 10. Germline V CDR1 and CDR2: MDHEN, SYDVKM. The DNA for the CDR3 is TGTGCCAGCATAGCGACCGGGACAGGGGGCGGAGAGACCCAGTACTTC. It codes for CASIATGTGGGETQYF.

At least ten counts were recorded for this clone. J is TRBJ2-1 and V is TRBV29-1, with 10 bases matching TRBD2. Per germline, CDR1 SQVTM and CDR2 ANQGSEA. The CDR3 totals 14 residues. The trim removed 7 bases at V and 13 bases at J, leaving 16 bases unmatched. This chain's CDR3 is CSAALSGRASEQFF. DNA of the CDR3: TGCAGCGCTGCGCTAAGCGGGAGGGCATCGGAACAGTTCTTC.

The genes are TRBV7-2 and TRBJ2-7; TRBD2 agrees at 7 bases. V lost 8 bases, J lost 2 bases, and 6 bases stayed unmatched. The CDR3 has 13 residues. CDR1 is SGHTA, CDR2 FQGNSA, per germline. CDR3 in amino acids: CASEGEGTYEQYF. The CDR3 bases are TGTGCCAGCGAAGGGGAGGGAACCTACGAGCAGTACTTC.

This chain connects TRBV6-5 to TRBJ2-2; D perhaps matches TRBD2 (6 bases). The germline V gene has CDR1 MNHEY and CDR2 SVGAGI. This CDR3 has 14 residues. Trimming cost V 2 bases and J 4 bases, with 8 bases left between them. The CDR3 here is CASSYAGSTGELFF. The CDR3 DNA is TGTGCCAGCAGTTACGCGGGGTCCACCGGGGAGCTGTTTTTT.